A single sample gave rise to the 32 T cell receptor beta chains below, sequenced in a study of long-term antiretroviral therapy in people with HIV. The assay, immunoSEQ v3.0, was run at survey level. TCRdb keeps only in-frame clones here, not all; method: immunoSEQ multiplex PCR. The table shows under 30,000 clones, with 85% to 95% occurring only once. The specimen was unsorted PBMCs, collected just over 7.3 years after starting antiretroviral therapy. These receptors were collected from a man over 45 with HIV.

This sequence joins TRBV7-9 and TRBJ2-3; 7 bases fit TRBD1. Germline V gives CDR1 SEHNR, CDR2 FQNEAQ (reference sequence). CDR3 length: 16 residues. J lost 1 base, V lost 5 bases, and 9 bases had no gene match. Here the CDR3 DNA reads TGTGCCAGCAGCCGACGACAGGGAGAGGGCACAGATACGCAGTATTTT. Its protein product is CASSRRQGEGTDTQYF.

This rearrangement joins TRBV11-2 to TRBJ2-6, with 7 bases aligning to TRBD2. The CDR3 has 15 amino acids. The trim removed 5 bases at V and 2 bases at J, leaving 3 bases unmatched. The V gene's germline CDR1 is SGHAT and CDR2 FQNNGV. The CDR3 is CASSERGTGANVLTF. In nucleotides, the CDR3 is TGTGCCAGCAGCGAGCGGGGAACTGGGGCCAACGTCCTGACTTTC.

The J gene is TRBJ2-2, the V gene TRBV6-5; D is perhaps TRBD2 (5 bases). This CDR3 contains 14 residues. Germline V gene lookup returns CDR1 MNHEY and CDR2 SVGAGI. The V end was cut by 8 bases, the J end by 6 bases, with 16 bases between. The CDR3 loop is CASLGSSGPGELFF. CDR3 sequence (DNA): TGTGCCAGCTTAGGGAGTTCGGGTCCCGGGGAGCTGTTTTTT.

For the CDR3, the DNA is TGTGCCAGCAGCCCAAGCTCCTACGAGCAGTACTTC. Amino acid sequence: CASSPSSYEQYF. This sequence joins TRBV7-2 and TRBJ2-7, with D unclear. Trimming pared 5 bases from V and 0 bases from J, leaving 5 bases between. Germline V gene lookup returns CDR1 SGHTA and CDR2 FQGNSA. CDR3 length equals 12 residues.

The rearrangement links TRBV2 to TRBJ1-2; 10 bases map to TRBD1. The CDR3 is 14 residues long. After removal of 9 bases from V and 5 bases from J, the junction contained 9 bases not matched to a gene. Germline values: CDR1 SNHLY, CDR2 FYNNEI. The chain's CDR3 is CASTGQGNKYGYTF. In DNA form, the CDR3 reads TGTGCCAGTACGGGACAGGGGAATAAATATGGCTACACCTTC.

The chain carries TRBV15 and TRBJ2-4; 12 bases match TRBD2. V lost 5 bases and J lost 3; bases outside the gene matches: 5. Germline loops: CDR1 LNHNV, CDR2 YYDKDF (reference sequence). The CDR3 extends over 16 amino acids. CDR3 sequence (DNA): TGTGCCACCAGCTTGACTAGCGGGGGCGTCAAAAACATTCAGTACTTC. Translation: CATSLTSGGVKNIQYF.

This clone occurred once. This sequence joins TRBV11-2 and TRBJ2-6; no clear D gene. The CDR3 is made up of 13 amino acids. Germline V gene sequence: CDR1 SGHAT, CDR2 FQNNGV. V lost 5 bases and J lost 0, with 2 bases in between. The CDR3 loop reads CASSISGANVLTF. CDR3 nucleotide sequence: TGTGCCAGCAGCATCTCTGGGGCCAACGTCCTGACTTTC.

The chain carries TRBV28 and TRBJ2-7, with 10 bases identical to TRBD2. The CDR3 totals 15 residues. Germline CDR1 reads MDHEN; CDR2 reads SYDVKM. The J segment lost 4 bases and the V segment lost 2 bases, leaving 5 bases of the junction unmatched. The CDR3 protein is CASSLGLAGVYEQYF. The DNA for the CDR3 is TGTGCCAGCAGTTTAGGTCTAGCGGGGGTGTACGAGCAGTACTTC.

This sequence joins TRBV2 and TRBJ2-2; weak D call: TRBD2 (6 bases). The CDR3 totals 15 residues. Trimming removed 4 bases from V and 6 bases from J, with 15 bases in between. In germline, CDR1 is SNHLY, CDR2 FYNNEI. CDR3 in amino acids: CASSGGGVVAGELFF. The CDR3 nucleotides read TGTGCCAGCAGTGGTGGAGGGGTGGTCGCCGGGGAGCTGTTTTTT.

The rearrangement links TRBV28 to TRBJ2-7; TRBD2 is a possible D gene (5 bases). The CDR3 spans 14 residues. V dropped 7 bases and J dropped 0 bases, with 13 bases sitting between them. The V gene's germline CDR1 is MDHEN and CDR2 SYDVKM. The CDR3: CASTQTGNSYEQYF. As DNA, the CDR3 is TGTGCCAGCACCCAAACGGGAAACTCCTACGAGCAGTACTTC.

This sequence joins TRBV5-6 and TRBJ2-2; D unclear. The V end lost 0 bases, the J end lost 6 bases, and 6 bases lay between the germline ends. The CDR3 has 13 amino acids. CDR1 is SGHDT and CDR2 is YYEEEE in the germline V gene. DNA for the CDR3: TGTGCCAGCAGCTTGGGAGACTCCGGGGAGCTGTTTTTT. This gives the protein CASSLGDSGELFF.

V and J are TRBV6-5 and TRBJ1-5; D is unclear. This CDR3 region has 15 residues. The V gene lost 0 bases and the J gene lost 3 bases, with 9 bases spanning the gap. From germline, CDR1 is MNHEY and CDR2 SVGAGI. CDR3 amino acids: CASSYSVQVNQPQHF. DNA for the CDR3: TGTGCCAGCAGTTACTCAGTCCAGGTCAATCAGCCCCAGCATTTT.

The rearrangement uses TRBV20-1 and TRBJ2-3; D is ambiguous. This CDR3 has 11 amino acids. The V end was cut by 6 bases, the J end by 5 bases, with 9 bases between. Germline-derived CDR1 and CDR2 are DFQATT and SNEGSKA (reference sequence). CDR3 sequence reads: CSAPGGDTQYF. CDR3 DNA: TGCAGTGCCCCAGGCGGAGATACGCAGTATTTT.

This chain's CDR3 is CASGLVTGTSGDRTGELFF. DNA for the CDR3: TGTGCTAGTGGTTTGGTTACCGGGACTAGCGGGGACCGCACCGGGGAGCTGTTTTTT. This chain joins TRBV12-5 and TRBJ2-2; 13 nucleotides agree with TRBD2. This CDR3 spans 19 amino acids. Trimming took 0 bases from V and 4 from J; bases not matched to a gene: 8. CDR1 and CDR2 from the germline V gene are LGHNT and FRNRAP.

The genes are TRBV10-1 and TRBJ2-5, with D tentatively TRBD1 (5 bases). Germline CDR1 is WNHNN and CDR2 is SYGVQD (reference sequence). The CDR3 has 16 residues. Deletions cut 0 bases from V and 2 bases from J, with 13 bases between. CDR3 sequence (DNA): TGCGCCAGCAGTGAGTCGTCAGGGCGCGGACAAGAGACCCAGTACTTC. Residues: CASSESSGRGQETQYF.

The CDR3 protein is CASSLGGGNQPQHF. The CDR3, as DNA: TGTGCCAGCAGCTTAGGTGGCGGAAATCAGCCCCAGCATTTT. This chain uses TRBV13 with TRBJ1-5; D is ambiguous. Trimming took 0 bases from V and 4 from J, leaving 7 bases between them. The CDR3 is made up of 14 amino acids. Germline V CDR1 and CDR2: PRHDT, FYEKMQ (reference sequence).

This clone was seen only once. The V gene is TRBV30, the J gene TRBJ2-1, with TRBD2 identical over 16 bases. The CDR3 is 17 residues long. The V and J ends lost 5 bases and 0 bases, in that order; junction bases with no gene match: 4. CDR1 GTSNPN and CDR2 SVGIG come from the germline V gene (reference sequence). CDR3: CAWSGLAGGSSYNEQFF. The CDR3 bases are TGTGCCTGGTCGGGACTAGCGGGGGGGAGCTCCTACAATGAGCAGTTCTTC.

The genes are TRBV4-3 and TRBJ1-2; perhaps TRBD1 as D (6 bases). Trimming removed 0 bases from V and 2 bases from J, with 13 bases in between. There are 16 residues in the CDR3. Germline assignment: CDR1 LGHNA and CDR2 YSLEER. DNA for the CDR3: TGCGCCAGCAGCCAAGATAATAACAGGGTGAACTATGGCTACACCTTC. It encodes CASSQDNNRVNYGYTF.

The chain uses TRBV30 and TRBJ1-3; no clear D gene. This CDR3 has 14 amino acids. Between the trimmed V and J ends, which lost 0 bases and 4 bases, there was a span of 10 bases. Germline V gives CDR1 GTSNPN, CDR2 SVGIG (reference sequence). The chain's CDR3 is CAWSVHSAGNTIYF. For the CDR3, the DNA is TGTGCCTGGAGTGTACACTCGGCAGGAAACACCATATATTTT.

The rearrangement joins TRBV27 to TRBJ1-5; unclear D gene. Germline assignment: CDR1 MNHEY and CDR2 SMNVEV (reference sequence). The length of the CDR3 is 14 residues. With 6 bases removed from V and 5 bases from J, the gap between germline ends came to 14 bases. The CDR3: CASSSYSDHQPQHF. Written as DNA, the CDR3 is TGTGCCAGCAGCTCATACAGCGATCATCAGCCCCAGCATTTT.

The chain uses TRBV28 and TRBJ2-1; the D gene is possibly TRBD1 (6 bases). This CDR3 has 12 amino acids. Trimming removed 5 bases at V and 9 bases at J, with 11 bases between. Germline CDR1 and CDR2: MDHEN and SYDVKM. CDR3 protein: CASSTGLVEQFF. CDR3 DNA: TGTGCCAGCAGTACAGGGTTGGTTGAGCAGTTCTTC.

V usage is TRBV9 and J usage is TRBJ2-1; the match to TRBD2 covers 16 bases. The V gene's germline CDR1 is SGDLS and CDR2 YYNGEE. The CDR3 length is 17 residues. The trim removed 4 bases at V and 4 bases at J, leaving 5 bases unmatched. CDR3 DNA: TGTGCCAGCAGCATGGGACTAGCGGGGGGGTCTTACAATGAGCAGTTCTTC. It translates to CASSMGLAGGSYNEQFF.

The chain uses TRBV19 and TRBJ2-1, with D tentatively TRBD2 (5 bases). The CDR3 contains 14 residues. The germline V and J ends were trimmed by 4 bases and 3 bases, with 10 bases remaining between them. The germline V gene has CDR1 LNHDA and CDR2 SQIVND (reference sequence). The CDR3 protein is CASSSGRDYNEQFF. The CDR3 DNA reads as TGTGCCAGTAGTAGCGGCCGGGACTACAATGAGCAGTTCTTC.

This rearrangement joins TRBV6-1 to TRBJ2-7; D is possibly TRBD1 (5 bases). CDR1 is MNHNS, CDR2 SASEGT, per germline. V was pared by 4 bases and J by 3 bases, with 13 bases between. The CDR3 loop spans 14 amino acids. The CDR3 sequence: CASSAGQLYYEQYF. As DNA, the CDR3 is TGTGCCAGCAGTGCAGGACAATTATACTACGAGCAGTACTTC.

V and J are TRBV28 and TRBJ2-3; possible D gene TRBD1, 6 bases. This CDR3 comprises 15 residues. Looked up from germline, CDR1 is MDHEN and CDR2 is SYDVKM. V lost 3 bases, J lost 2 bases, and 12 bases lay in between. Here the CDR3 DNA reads TGTGCCAGCAGTTTGGGACAAGATTTCACAGATACGCAGTATTTT. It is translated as CASSLGQDFTDTQYF.

DNA of the CDR3: TGTGCCAGCAGCTTAACTAGCGGGGGGGCAAGCTCCTACAATGAGCAGTTCTTC. It specifies CASSLTSGGASSYNEQFF. The gene calls are TRBV11-3 and TRBJ2-1; 13 nucleotides align to TRBD2. Germline V CDR1 and CDR2: SGHNT, YENEEA. This CDR3 is built from 18 residues. V lost 2 bases, J lost 0 bases, and 4 bases stayed unmatched.

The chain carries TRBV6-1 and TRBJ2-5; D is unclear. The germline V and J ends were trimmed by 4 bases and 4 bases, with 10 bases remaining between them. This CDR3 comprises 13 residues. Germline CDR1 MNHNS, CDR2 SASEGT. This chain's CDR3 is CASSVAAGETQYF. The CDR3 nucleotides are TGTGCCAGCAGTGTGGCAGCTGGAGAGACCCAGTACTTC.

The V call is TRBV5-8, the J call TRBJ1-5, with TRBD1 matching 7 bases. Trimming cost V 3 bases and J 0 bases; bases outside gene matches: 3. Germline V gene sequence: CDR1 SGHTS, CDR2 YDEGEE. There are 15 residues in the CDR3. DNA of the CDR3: TGTGCCAGCAGCTCAGGGGGTCTTAGCAATCAGCCCCAGCATTTT. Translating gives CASSSGGLSNQPQHF.

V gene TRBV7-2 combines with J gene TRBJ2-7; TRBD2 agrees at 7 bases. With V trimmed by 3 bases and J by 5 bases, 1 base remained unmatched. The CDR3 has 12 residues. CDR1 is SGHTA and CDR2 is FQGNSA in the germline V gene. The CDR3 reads CASSFGTNEQYF. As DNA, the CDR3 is TGTGCCAGCAGCTTCGGGACTAACGAGCAGTACTTC. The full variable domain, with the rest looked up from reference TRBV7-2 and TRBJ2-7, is GAGVSQSPSNKVTEKGKDVELRCDPISGHTALYWYRQSLGQGLEFLIYFQGNSAPDKSGLPSDRFSAERTGGSVSTLTIQRTQQEDSAVYLCASSFGTNEQYFGPGTRLTVT.

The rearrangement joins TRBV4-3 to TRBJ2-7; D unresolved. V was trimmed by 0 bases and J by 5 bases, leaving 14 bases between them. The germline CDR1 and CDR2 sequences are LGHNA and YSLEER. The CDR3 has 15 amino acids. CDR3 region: CASSQDRLVSHEQYF. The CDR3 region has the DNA TGCGCCAGCAGCCAAGACCGACTGGTTTCCCACGAGCAGTACTTC.

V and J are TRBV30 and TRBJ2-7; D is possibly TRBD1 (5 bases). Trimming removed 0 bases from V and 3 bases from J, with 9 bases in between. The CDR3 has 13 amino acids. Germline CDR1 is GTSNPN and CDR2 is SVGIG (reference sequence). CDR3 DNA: TGTGCCTGGAGTGTAAAGGGGTACTACGAGCAGTACTTC. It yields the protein CAWSVKGYYEQYF.

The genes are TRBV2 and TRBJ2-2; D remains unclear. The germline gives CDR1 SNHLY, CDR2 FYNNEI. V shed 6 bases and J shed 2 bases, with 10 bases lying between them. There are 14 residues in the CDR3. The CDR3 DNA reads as TGTGCCAGCAGAACAACACCCAACACCGGGGAGCTGTTTTTT. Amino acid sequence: CASRTTPNTGELFF.